The sequence of this TCR beta chain was determined in a study of blood T cells in healthy people across ages. Findings of the study overall: Strong correlation was found linking TCR beta diversity to naive T cell percentage. More naive CD4+ cells and higher diversity were found in long-lived than in aged donors.

V lost 1 base, J lost 2 bases, and 27 bases lay in between. This CDR3 has 21 amino acids. Germline lookup yields CDR1 MGHRA and CDR2 YSYEKL. In the case of this clonotype: Its target is not known.

The authors ran a second PCR of 7 to 11 cycles using a sample-barcoded 5' primer and a J-beta primer mix. TCRdb re-analysed the 5' RACE reads in MiXCR, keeping a single row per CDR3 protein. This table has about 1.6 million distinct CDR3 sequences, roughly 30% appearing once. The donors, healthy Caucasians from Russia, were aged roughly 6 to 90. Extractions gave at least 5.5 micrograms of total RNA per sample. Sequenced input: blood. J is TRBJ1-5 and V is TRBV4-1; TRBD1 is a possible D gene (6 bases). This sequence was found in a woman in her twenties or thirties in good health. CDR3 coding DNA: TGCGCCAGCAGCCAAGTGGTCACTGTAGCAGACAGGTGGGTTGGCAATCAGCCCCAGCATTTT. Residues: CASSQVVTVADRWVGNQPQHF.